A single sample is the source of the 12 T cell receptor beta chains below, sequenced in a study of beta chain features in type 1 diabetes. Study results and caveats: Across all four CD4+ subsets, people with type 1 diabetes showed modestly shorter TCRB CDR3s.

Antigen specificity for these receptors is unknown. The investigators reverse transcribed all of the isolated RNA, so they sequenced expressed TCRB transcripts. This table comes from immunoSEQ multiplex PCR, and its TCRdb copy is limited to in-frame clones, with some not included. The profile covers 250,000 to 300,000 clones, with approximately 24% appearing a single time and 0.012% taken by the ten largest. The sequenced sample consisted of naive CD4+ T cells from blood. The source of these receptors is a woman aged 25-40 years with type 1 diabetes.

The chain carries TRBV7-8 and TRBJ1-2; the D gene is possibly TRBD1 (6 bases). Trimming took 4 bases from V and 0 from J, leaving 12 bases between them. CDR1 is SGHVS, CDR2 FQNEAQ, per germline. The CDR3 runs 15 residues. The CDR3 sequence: CASSSRQAPNYGYTF. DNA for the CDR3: TGTGCCAGCAGCTCGAGACAGGCCCCTAACTATGGCTACACCTTC.

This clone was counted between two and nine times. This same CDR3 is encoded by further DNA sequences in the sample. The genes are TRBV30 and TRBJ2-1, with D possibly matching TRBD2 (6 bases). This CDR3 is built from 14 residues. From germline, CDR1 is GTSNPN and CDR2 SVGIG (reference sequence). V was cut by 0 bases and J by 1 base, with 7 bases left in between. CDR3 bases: TGTGCCTGGAGTGTGGGGGGATCCTACAATGAGCAGTTCTTC. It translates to CAWSVGGSYNEQFF.

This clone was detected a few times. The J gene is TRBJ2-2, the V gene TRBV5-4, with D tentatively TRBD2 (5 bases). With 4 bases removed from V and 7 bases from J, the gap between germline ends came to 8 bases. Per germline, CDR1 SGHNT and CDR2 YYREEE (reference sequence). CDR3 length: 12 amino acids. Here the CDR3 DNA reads TGTGCCAGCAGCCAACTAGACGGGGAGCTGTTTTTT. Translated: CASSQLDGELFF. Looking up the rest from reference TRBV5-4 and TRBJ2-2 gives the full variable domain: ETGVTQSPTHLIKTRGQQVTLRCSSQSGHNTVSWYQQALGQGPQFIFQYYREEENGRGNFPPRFSGLQFPNYSSELNVNALELDDSALYLCASSQLDGELFFGEGSRLTVL.

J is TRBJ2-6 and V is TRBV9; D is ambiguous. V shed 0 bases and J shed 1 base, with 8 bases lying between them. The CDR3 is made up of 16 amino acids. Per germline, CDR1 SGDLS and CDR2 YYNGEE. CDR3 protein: CASSVAADSGANVLTF. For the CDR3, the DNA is TGTGCCAGCAGCGTAGCCGCGGATTCTGGGGCCAACGTCCTGACTTTC.

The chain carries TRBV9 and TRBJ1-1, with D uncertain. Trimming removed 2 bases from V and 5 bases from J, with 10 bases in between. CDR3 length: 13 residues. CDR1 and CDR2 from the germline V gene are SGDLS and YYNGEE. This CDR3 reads CASSVQTWTEAFF. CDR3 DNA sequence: TGTGCCAGCAGCGTCCAAACATGGACTGAAGCTTTCTTT.

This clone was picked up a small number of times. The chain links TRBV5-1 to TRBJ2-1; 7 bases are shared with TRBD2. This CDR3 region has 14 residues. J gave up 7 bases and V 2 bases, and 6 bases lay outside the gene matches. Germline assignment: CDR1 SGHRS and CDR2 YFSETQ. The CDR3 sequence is CASSFGGGPNEQFF. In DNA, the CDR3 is TGCGCCAGCAGCTTTGGGGGAGGGCCTAATGAGCAGTTCTTC.

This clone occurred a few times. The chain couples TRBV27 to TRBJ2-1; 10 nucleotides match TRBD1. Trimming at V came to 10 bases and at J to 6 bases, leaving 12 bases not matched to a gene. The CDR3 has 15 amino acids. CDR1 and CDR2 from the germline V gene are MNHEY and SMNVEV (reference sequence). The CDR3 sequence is CAIRQGANRGNEQFF. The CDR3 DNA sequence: TGTGCCATCCGACAGGGGGCGAATAGGGGCAATGAGCAGTTCTTC.

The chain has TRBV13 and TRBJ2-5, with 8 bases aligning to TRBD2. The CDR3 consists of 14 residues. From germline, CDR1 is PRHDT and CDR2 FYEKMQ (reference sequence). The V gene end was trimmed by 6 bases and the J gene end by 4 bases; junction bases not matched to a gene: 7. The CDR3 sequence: CASRSAGGVETQYF. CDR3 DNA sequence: TGTGCCAGCAGATCCGCGGGGGGAGTAGAGACCCAGTACTTC.

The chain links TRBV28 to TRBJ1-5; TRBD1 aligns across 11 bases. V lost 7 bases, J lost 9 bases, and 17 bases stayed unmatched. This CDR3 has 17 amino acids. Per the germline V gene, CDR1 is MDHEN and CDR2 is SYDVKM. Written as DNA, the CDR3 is TGTGCCAGCAACCTCTTCGGGGGACAGGGGGACCTCGTGCCCCAGCATTTT. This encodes CASNLFGGQGDLVPQHF.

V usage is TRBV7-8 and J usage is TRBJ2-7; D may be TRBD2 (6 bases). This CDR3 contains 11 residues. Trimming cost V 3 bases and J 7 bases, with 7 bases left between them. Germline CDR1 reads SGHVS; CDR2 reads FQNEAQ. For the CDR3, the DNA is TGTGCCAGCAGCTTTGGGGGGGAGCAGTACTTC. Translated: CASSFGGEQYF.

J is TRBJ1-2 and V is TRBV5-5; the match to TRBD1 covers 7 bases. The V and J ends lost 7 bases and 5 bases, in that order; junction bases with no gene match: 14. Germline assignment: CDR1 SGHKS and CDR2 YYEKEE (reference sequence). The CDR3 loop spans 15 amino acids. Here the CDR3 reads CASSLEGAGRYGYTF. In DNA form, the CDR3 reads TGTGCCAGCTCCTTGGAGGGGGCAGGTCGATATGGCTACACCTTC.

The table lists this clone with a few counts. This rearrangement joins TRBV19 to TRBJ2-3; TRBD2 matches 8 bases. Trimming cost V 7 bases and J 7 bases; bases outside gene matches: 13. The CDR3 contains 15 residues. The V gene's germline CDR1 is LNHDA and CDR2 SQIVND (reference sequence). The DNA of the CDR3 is TGTGCCAGTACTCAACTAGCGGACCGTACGTATACGCAGTATTTT. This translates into CASTQLADRTYTQYF. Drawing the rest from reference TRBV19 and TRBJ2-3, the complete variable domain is DGGITQSPKYLFRKEGQNVTLSCEQNLNHDAMYWYRQDPGQGLRLIYYSQIVNDFQKGDIAEGYSVSREKKESFPLTVTSAQKNPTAFYLCASTQLADRTYTQYFGPGTRLTVL.